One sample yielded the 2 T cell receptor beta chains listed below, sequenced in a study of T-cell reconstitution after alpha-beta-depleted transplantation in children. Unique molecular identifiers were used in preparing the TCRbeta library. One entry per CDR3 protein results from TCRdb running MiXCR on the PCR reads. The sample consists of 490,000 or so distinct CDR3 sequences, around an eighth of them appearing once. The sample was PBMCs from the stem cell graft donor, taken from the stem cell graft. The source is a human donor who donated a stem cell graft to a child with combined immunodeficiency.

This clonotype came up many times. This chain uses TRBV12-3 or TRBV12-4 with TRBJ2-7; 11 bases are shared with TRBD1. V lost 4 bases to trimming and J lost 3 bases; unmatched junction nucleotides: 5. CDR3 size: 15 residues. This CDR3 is CASSSDRGQLYEQYF. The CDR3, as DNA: TGTGCCAGCAGTTCGGACAGGGGGCAGCTCTACGAGCAGTACTTC.

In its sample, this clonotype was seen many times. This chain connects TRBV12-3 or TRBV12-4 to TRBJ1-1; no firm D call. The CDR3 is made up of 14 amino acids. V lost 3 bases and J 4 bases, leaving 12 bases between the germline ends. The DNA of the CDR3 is TGTGCCAGCAGTTTTAGGGAAGGTATCACTGAAGCTTTCTTT. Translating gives CASSFREGITEAFF.